The next 28 T cell receptor beta chains were all read from a single sample in a study of control samples from healthy donors and cancer patients. Only in-frame clones appear in the TCRdb table, and some are missing; sequencing was by immunoSEQ multiplex PCR. The sample lists 100,000 to 150,000 clones, 80% to 95% occurring once. The sequenced material came from PBMCs. The receptors were gathered from a man older than 75 with head and neck cancer.

This rearrangement joins TRBV5-4 to TRBJ1-1, with 7 positions matching TRBD1. Trimming removed 4 bases from V and 6 bases from J; junction bases left unmatched: 6. Germline values: CDR1 SGHNT, CDR2 YYREEE (reference sequence). CDR3 size: 13 residues. The CDR3 is CASSADRVAEAFF. Here the CDR3 DNA reads TGTGCCAGCAGCGCAGACAGGGTCGCTGAAGCTTTCTTT.

The gene calls are TRBV27 and TRBJ1-2; D is unclear. The CDR3 spans 16 residues. Trimming shortened V by 6 bases and J by 4 bases, and 21 bases separated the two germline ends. Germline CDR1 MNHEY, CDR2 SMNVEV (reference sequence). CDR3 loop: CASSQRTELPTYGYTF. The CDR3 DNA is TGTGCCAGCAGCCAACGGACCGAGCTACCGACCTATGGCTACACCTTC.

This chain connects TRBV11-2 to TRBJ2-1; tentatively, D is TRBD2 (6 bases). Germline assignment: CDR1 SGHAT and CDR2 FQNNGV. V dropped 4 bases and J dropped 5 bases, with 9 bases sitting between them. This CDR3 contains 13 residues. CDR3 nucleotide sequence: TGTGCCAGCAGCTCGGGGAGGCACAATGAGCAGTTCTTC. Residues: CASSSGRHNEQFF.

The CDR3 here is CASSLRPGQETQYF. CDR3 nucleotide sequence: TGTGCCAGCAGCCTGCGTCCCGGCCAAGAGACCCAGTACTTC. The chain is built from TRBV5-4 and TRBJ2-5; D not resolved. The CDR3 length is 14 residues. Germline CDR1 reads SGHNT; CDR2 reads YYREEE (reference sequence). Trimming removed 4 bases at V and 1 base at J, with 11 bases between.

The chain has TRBV5-6 and TRBJ1-2; 7 bases agree with TRBD1. Germline V lookup: CDR1 SGHDT, CDR2 YYEEEE. Trimming cost V 1 base and J 2 bases; bases outside gene matches: 8. The CDR3 has 16 residues. CDR3 sequence: CASSLKTTGRNYGYTF. The DNA for the CDR3 is TGTGCCAGCAGCTTGAAGACGACAGGGCGCAACTATGGCTACACCTTC.

The rearrangement uses TRBV18 and TRBJ1-1, with no clear D. With 1 base removed from V and 3 bases from J, the gap between germline ends came to 12 bases. This CDR3 is 15 amino acids long. Germline values: CDR1 KGHSH, CDR2 LQKENI. The DNA for the CDR3 is TGTGCCAGCTCACCACTGCAAAACGTGGACACTGAAGCTTTCTTT. Translation: CASSPLQNVDTEAFF. Variable domain in full (rest from reference TRBV18 and TRBJ1-1): NAGVMQNPRHLVRRRGQEARLRCSPMKGHSHVYWYRQLPEEGLKFMVYLQKENIIDESGMPKERFSAEFPKEGPSILRIQQVVRGDSAAYFCASSPLQNVDTEAFFGQGTRLTVV.

The V and J genes are TRBV30 and TRBJ2-7, with 10 bases aligning to TRBD2. From germline, CDR1 is GTSNPN and CDR2 SVGIG (reference sequence). The junction had 5 bases not matched to a gene; V was cut back by 7 bases and J by 2 bases. The CDR3 is 13 amino acids. The CDR3 DNA reads TGTGCCTTTAGCGGGGGGCCCACCTACGAGCAGTACTTC. It yields the protein CAFSGGPTYEQYF.

This clone was detected once. CDR3 loop: CAWTLTDREDQPQHF. DNA for the CDR3: TGTGCCTGGACTCTCACGGACAGGGAGGATCAGCCCCAGCATTTT. V usage is TRBV30 and J usage is TRBJ1-5, with 8 nucleotides matching TRBD1. The V gene's germline CDR1 is GTSNPN and CDR2 SVGIG (reference sequence). This CDR3 is built from 15 residues. The J segment lost 5 bases and the V segment lost 4 bases, leaving 10 bases of the junction unmatched.

The rearrangement joins TRBV5-1 to TRBJ1-6; weak D call: TRBD1 (6 bases). This CDR3 is 14 amino acids long. Germline-derived CDR1 and CDR2 are SGHRS and YFSETQ. V was trimmed by 4 bases and J by 10 bases, leaving 15 bases between them. CDR3 residues: CASSKQGQGSPLHF. The CDR3 DNA follows: TGCGCCAGCAGCAAACAGGGCCAAGGGTCACCCCTCCACTTT.

The genes are TRBV6-4 and TRBJ2-6, with a weak D call TRBD2 (7 bases). V gave up 0 bases and J gave up 6 bases, with 12 bases separating them. The CDR3 is 16 amino acids. Germline V gene lookup returns CDR1 MRHNA and CDR2 SNTAGT. The CDR3 DNA is TGTGCCAGCAGTGACTCGGGGGGGGCTTCGGCCAACGTCCTGACTTTC. Translating it yields CASSDSGGASANVLTF.

The gene calls are TRBV19 and TRBJ1-6; 8 bases line up with TRBD1. Per germline, CDR1 LNHDA and CDR2 SQIVND (reference sequence). The J segment lost 7 bases and the V segment lost 3 bases, leaving 2 bases of the junction unmatched. The CDR3 length is 14 residues. The CDR3 region is CASSMGQENSPLHF. In nucleotides, the CDR3 is TGTGCCAGTAGTATGGGACAGGAAAATTCACCCCTCCACTTT.

This clone was observed a single time. The chain is built from TRBV6-2 or TRBV6-3 and TRBJ1-4; 7 bases are shared with TRBD1. The CDR3 length is 15 residues. Trimming took 2 bases from V and 8 from J; bases not matched to a gene: 8. The germline V gene has CDR1 MNHEY and CDR2 SVGEGT. The CDR3 sequence: CASSYRRGGSEKLFF. The CDR3 DNA is TGTGCCAGCAGTTACCGCAGAGGGGGCTCCGAAAAACTGTTTTTT.

This chain connects TRBV2 to TRBJ1-5; D ambiguous. CDR3 size: 12 residues. The ends were cut back, 3 bases at V and 4 bases at J, with 4 bases in the middle. Germline CDR1 reads SNHLY; CDR2 reads FYNNEI. The CDR3, as DNA: TGTGCCAGCAGTGACGGGAATCAGCCCCAGCATTTT. Protein product: CASSDGNQPQHF.

This sequence joins TRBV7-6 and TRBJ2-2, with 7 nucleotides matching TRBD2. After removal of 0 bases from V and 7 bases from J, the junction contained 5 bases not matched to a gene. CDR3 size: 15 residues. CDR1 SGHVS and CDR2 FNYEAQ come from the germline V gene. The CDR3 sequence is CASSLAAGANGELFF. The CDR3 DNA is TGTGCCAGCAGCTTAGCGGCGGGAGCCAACGGGGAGCTGTTTTTT.

The chain carries TRBV14 and TRBJ2-1; TRBD1 aligns across 12 bases. Germline V gene lookup returns CDR1 SGHDN and CDR2 FVKESK. The J segment lost 1 base and the V segment lost 3 bases, leaving 13 bases of the junction unmatched. The CDR3 covers 20 residues. CDR3 nucleotides: TGTGCCAGCAGCCATTTGACCGGGACAGGGGGCGCGGGGTCCTACAATGAGCAGTTCTTC. Its translation: CASSHLTGTGGAGSYNEQFF.

The V gene is TRBV14, the J gene TRBJ1-3; D unclear. This CDR3 is 14 amino acids long. V lost 0 bases to trimming and J lost 4 bases, with 7 bases between them. Germline assignment: CDR1 SGHDN and CDR2 FVKESK. CDR3 nucleotide sequence: TGTGCCAGCAGCCAAGAGTTGAGAGGAAACACCATATATTTT. Its protein product is CASSQELRGNTIYF.

The chain couples TRBV7-6 to TRBJ2-5; 8 nucleotides agree with TRBD2. The CDR3 loop spans 17 amino acids. Germline V CDR1 and CDR2: SGHVS, FNYEAQ. The V gene end was trimmed by 0 bases and the J gene end by 0 bases; junction bases not matched to a gene: 6. The chain's CDR3 is CASSLAASGGYQETQYF. As DNA, the CDR3 is TGTGCCAGCAGCTTAGCTGCGAGCGGGGGATACCAAGAGACCCAGTACTTC.

The chain has TRBV27 and TRBJ2-7, with D maybe TRBD2 (6 bases). Trimming shortened V by 5 bases and J by 0 bases, and 11 bases separated the two germline ends. The CDR3 length is 14 residues. Looked up from germline, CDR1 is MNHEY and CDR2 is SMNVEV (reference sequence). The CDR3 region is CASSPRGVSYEQYF. CDR3 coding DNA: TGTGCCAGCAGTCCTCGCGGGGTCTCCTACGAGCAGTACTTC.

The chain couples TRBV10-3 to TRBJ1-1, with 8 bases aligning to TRBD1. CDR3 length: 14 amino acids. Trimming at V came to 4 bases and at J to 5 bases, leaving 6 bases not matched to a gene. In germline, CDR1 is ENHRY, CDR2 SYGVKD. The CDR3 reads CAISGTGSSTEAFF. CDR3 nucleotide sequence: TGTGCCATCAGTGGGACAGGGTCGTCGACTGAAGCTTTCTTT.

The chain joins TRBV5-1 to TRBJ2-1; weak D call: TRBD2 (6 bases). The ends were cut back, 2 bases at V and 8 bases at J, with 11 bases in the middle. CDR1 is SGHRS, CDR2 YFSETQ, per germline. There are 13 residues in the CDR3. CDR3 coding DNA: TGCGCCAGCAGCTTCACTAGCATGCATGAGCAGTTCTTC. Translation gives CASSFTSMHEQFF.

This clone turned up a few times. V usage is TRBV4-1 and J usage is TRBJ1-2, with D hard to call. V gave up 1 base and J gave up 6 bases, with 9 bases separating them. Germline loops: CDR1 MGHRA, CDR2 YSYEKL. The CDR3 is 13 amino acids. The CDR3 is CASSQAGGNGYTF. DNA of the CDR3: TGCGCCAGCAGCCAAGCCGGCGGAAATGGCTACACCTTC.

This rearrangement joins TRBV3-1 (or the pseudogene TRBV3-2) to TRBJ1-4; 8 bases fit TRBD1. Germline V gene lookup returns CDR1 LGHDT and CDR2 YNNKEL (reference sequence). This CDR3 contains 18 residues. J was trimmed by 5 bases and V by 1 base; bases with no gene match: 12. CDR3 sequence reads: CASSQVRGPYKGNEKLFF. The CDR3 DNA reads TGTGCCAGCAGCCAAGTCAGGGGGCCTTATAAGGGGAATGAAAAACTGTTTTTT.

This clone was observed once. The chain carries TRBV6-5 and TRBJ1-4, with D possibly matching TRBD1 (5 bases). The CDR3 has 12 residues. Germline CDR1 reads MNHEY; CDR2 reads SVGAGI. V lost 6 bases, J lost 6 bases, and 8 bases lay in between. CDR3 DNA sequence: TGTGCCAGCAGCCAGGGCTATGAAAAACTGTTTTTT. It translates to CASSQGYEKLFF.

V is TRBV6-2 or TRBV6-3 and J is TRBJ2-5, with D possibly matching TRBD2 (6 bases). The length of the CDR3 is 17 residues. Between the trimmed V and J ends, which lost 4 bases and 0 bases, there was a span of 18 bases. Germline values: CDR1 MNHEY, CDR2 SVGEGT. The CDR3 protein is CASSWTPDYPYQETQYF. The DNA of the CDR3 is TGTGCCAGCAGTTGGACGCCGGACTACCCCTACCAAGAGACCCAGTACTTC.

This clone was seen just once. J is TRBJ1-4 and V is TRBV5-6, with 9 bases that match TRBD1. The trim removed 2 bases at V and 7 bases at J, leaving 9 bases unmatched. The CDR3 is 16 amino acids. Germline loops: CDR1 SGHDT, CDR2 YYEEEE. The CDR3 spells CASSFTGTGNIEKLFF. For the CDR3, the DNA is TGTGCCAGCAGCTTTACCGGGACAGGGAATATTGAAAAACTGTTTTTT.

The chain uses TRBV11-2 and TRBJ1-1; D unresolved. The CDR3 spans 12 residues. Between the trimmed V and J ends, which lost 10 bases and 8 bases, there was a span of 17 bases. Germline loops: CDR1 SGHAT, CDR2 FQNNGV. CDR3 region: CATSRTPLEAFF. The CDR3 DNA follows: TGTGCCACCTCAAGGACTCCCCTCGAAGCTTTCTTT.

CDR3 sequence reads: CASSQFREDYGYTF. The CDR3 DNA sequence: TGCGCCAGCAGCCAATTCAGGGAGGACTATGGCTACACCTTC. The chain has TRBV4-1 and TRBJ1-2, with a weak D call TRBD1 (5 bases). V was shortened by 2 bases and J by 3 bases, with 10 bases between the two germline ends. The germline V gene has CDR1 MGHRA and CDR2 YSYEKL. This CDR3 contains 14 residues.

The gene calls are TRBV14 and TRBJ2-4; possibly TRBD2 for D (5 bases). Trimming removed 1 base at V and 7 bases at J, with 8 bases between. Germline values: CDR1 SGHDN, CDR2 FVKESK. The CDR3 loop spans 13 amino acids. CDR3 nucleotides: TGTGCCAGCAGCCAAGCCCGGAGGAACATTCAGTACTTC. Its translation is CASSQARRNIQYF. Full variable domain (rest looked up from reference TRBV14 and TRBJ2-4): EAGVTQFPSHSVIEKGQTVTLRCDPISGHDNLYWYRRVMGKEIKFLLHFVKESKQDESGMPNNRFLAERTGGTYSTLKVQPAELEDSGVYFCASSQARRNIQYFGAGTRLSVL.